These 2 T cell receptor beta chains originate from one sample sequenced in a study of graft-versus-host responses after intestinal transplantation. Sequenced by immunoSEQ multiplex PCR; TCRdb stores in-frame clones only, minus some. The sample has nearly 45,000 clones; 91% are singletons. This specimen consisted of PBMCs, obtained 524 days after transplant. These receptors came from a human patient who received an intestinal transplant, so some T cells may come from the graft donor.

A single count supports this clone. The chain combines TRBV7-6 with TRBJ2-3; D call uncertain. Trimming took 5 bases from V and 5 from J, leaving 8 bases between them. The CDR3 has 12 amino acids. Per germline, CDR1 SGHVS and CDR2 FNYEAQ. The CDR3 DNA follows: TGTGCCAGCAGCCCCCGACAAGATACGCAGTATTTT. Its protein product is CASSPRQDTQYF.

The sample holds one count of this clone. The chain links TRBV10-3 to TRBJ1-4, with D tentatively TRBD1 (6 bases). Germline V CDR1 and CDR2: ENHRY, SYGVKD. V was cut by 3 bases and J by 0 bases, with 8 bases left in between. The CDR3 is made up of 15 amino acids. CDR3 sequence reads: CAISEGGATNEKLFF. The CDR3 DNA is TGTGCCATCAGTGAAGGGGGGGCAACTAATGAAAAACTGTTTTTT.